This is a list of T cell receptor beta chains from one sample in a study of identical twins. In TCRdb, the 5' RACE reads were re-called with MiXCR into one record per CDR3 protein. The data contain 450,000 or so distinct CDR3 sequences, approximately 25% of them singletons. The sample also formed part of further work on T cells expressing NK-cell markers.

Source material: CD4+ T cells sorted from blood. The receptors were gathered from a woman under 30 in good health. The CDR3 runs from the conserved cysteine through the conserved F or W. Each record gives: V gene, CDR3 protein.

v_call: TRBV9; cdr3_aa: CASSAAAGSGGELFF
v_call: TRBV7-9; cdr3_aa: CASSLGAGPEEQYF
v_call: TRBV2; cdr3_aa: CASSAGLGGYTF
v_call: TRBV11-3; cdr3_aa: CASSPGRQNSPLHF
v_call: TRBV5-1; cdr3_aa: CASSFLQGNTEAFF
v_call: TRBV4-3; cdr3_aa: CASSQDLPPGSPLHF
v_call: TRBV4-3; cdr3_aa: CASSQDWRDRSYNEQFF
v_call: TRBV29-1; cdr3_aa: CSVRLAGTYEQYF
v_call: TRBV5-6; cdr3_aa: CASSLAGAERGEQYF
v_call: TRBV21-1; cdr3_aa: CASSRGATSDSEQFF
v_call: TRBV12-3/TRBV12-4; cdr3_aa: CASSPRGGHQPQHF